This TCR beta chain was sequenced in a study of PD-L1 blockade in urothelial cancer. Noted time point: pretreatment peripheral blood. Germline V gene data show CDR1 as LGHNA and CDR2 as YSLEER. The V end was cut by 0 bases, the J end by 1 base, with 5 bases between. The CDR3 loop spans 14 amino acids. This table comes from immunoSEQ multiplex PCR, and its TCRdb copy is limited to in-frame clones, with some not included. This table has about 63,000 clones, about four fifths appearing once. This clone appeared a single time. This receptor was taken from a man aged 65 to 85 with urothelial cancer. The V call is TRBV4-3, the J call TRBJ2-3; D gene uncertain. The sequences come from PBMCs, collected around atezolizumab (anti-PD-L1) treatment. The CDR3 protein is CASSQDRGTDTQYF. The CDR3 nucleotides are TGCGCCAGCAGCCAAGACCGGGGCACAGATACGCAGTATTTT.